Below are 13 T cell receptor beta chains sequenced from a single sample in a study of shared clonotypes between healthy human individuals. The data were produced by immunoSEQ multiplex PCR, yet TCRdb's version contains in-frame clones alone and is incomplete. The sample carries roughly 2 million clones, roughly 94% recorded once. Naive CD8 cells lacked CD45RO and underwent positive selection for CCR7, leaving out terminally differentiated effector memory CD45RA+ cells. The source material was naive CD8+ T cells sorted from blood. The source of these receptors is a man between 18 and 35 years old in good health.

This sequence joins TRBV27 and TRBJ2-3; 8 positions agree with TRBD2. Germline CDR1 reads MNHEY; CDR2 reads SMNVEV (reference sequence). The CDR3 length is 15 residues. Germline trimming cut 2 bases from V and 7 bases from J; bases unmatched to any gene: 8. CDR3 coding DNA: TGTGCCAGCAGTTTAGCGGGGGGAAGGGGGAATACGCAGTATTTT. Translation: CASSLAGGRGNTQYF.

The V call is TRBV2, the J call TRBJ2-1; the D is unclear. V lost 4 bases and J lost 6, with 10 bases in between. Looked up from germline, CDR1 is SNHLY and CDR2 is FYNNEI. This CDR3 is 13 amino acids long. The chain's CDR3 is CASSVEPPNEQFF. The CDR3 DNA is TGTGCCAGCAGTGTTGAGCCCCCCAATGAGCAGTTCTTC.

This clone showed up just once. This chain uses TRBV10-2 with TRBJ1-2; D is perhaps TRBD1 (5 bases). There are 15 residues in the CDR3. CDR1 and CDR2 (germline): WSHSY, SAAADI. V shed 6 bases and J shed 10 bases, with 24 bases lying between them. The CDR3 is CASSPMPSGGTPYTF. The CDR3 DNA is TGCGCCAGCAGCCCCATGCCCTCCGGGGGAACACCCTACACCTTC.

This chain links TRBV5-6 with TRBJ2-7, with 10 bases that match TRBD2. Germline CDR1 SGHDT, CDR2 YYEEEE. The junction had 4 bases not matched to a gene; V was cut back by 5 bases and J by 5 bases. This CDR3 has 13 residues. The CDR3 region is CASSSTSGNEQYF. The DNA for the CDR3 is TGTGCCAGCAGTTCCACTAGCGGGAACGAGCAGTACTTC.

V is TRBV6-6 and J is TRBJ2-3; D unclear. This CDR3 region has 13 residues. CDR1 and CDR2 from the germline V gene are MNHNY and SVGAGI (reference sequence). Trimming removed 1 base at V and 6 bases at J, with 8 bases between. CDR3 loop: CASSYLLWDTQYF. The CDR3 nucleotides read TGTGCCAGCAGTTACTTATTGTGGGATACGCAGTATTTT.

This chain connects TRBV27 to TRBJ2-5; TRBD2 is a possible D gene (6 bases). CDR3 length equals 14 residues. Germline V lookup: CDR1 MNHEY, CDR2 SMNVEV (reference sequence). V lost 1 base and J 5 bases, leaving 11 bases between the germline ends. As DNA, the CDR3 is TGTGCCAGCAGTTTATACGGGAGCAAGGAGACCCAGTACTTC. Protein product: CASSLYGSKETQYF.

This chain uses TRBV6-5 with TRBJ2-7; D is ambiguous. Per the germline V gene, CDR1 is MNHEY and CDR2 is SVGAGI. There are 14 residues in the CDR3. V lost 2 bases, J lost 2 bases, and 10 bases lay in between. The CDR3 is CASSYGFPTYEQYF. CDR3 in DNA: TGTGCCAGCAGTTACGGGTTCCCTACCTACGAGCAGTACTTC.

The chain employs TRBV4-3 and TRBJ2-7, with TRBD2 matching 10 bases. Germline CDR1 and CDR2: LGHNA and YSLEER. CDR3 length: 14 amino acids. The V gene end was trimmed by 4 bases and the J gene end by 4 bases; junction bases not matched to a gene: 4. The CDR3 spells CASSPGLAEYEQYF. In DNA, the CDR3 is TGCGCCAGCAGCCCCGGACTAGCGGAGTACGAGCAGTACTTC.

This clone was found once. Distinct nucleotide sequences in the sample also encode this CDR3. The J gene is TRBJ2-1, the V gene TRBV9; D is ambiguous. In germline, CDR1 is SGDLS, CDR2 YYNGEE. The length of the CDR3 is 12 residues. Between the trimmed V and J ends, which lost 2 bases and 7 bases, there was a span of 7 bases. The CDR3 loop reads CASSVFDNEQFF. In DNA form, the CDR3 reads TGTGCCAGCAGCGTTTTTGATAATGAGCAGTTCTTC.

The V gene is TRBV7-6, the J gene TRBJ2-1, with 9 bases lining up with TRBD2. The germline V gene has CDR1 SGHVS and CDR2 FNYEAQ. The CDR3 is made up of 15 amino acids. V lost 3 bases to trimming and J lost 6 bases; unmatched junction nucleotides: 6. This chain's CDR3 is CASSFGPGLANEQFF. The CDR3 coding sequence is TGTGCCAGCAGCTTCGGCCCGGGACTAGCCAATGAGCAGTTCTTC.

The rearrangement links TRBV6-5 to TRBJ2-1; TRBD1 agrees at 8 bases. Trimming removed 0 bases from V and 4 bases from J; junction bases left unmatched: 5. The CDR3 is made up of 16 amino acids. Germline CDR1 reads MNHEY; CDR2 reads SVGAGI. CDR3 bases: TGTGCCAGCAGTTACTCGAACAGGGGGTGGTACAATGAGCAGTTCTTC. It encodes CASSYSNRGWYNEQFF.

V and J are TRBV5-1 and TRBJ2-7; D might be TRBD2 (6 bases). Germline values: CDR1 SGHRS, CDR2 YFSETQ. V was trimmed by 0 bases and J by 5 bases, leaving 15 bases between them. CDR3 length equals 15 residues. CDR3 coding DNA: TGCGCCAGCAGCTTGGTGGGACTTGGGGGGAACGAGCAGTACTTC. This sequence encodes CASSLVGLGGNEQYF.

The CDR3 sequence is CASSPVAGSYEQYF. The DNA of the CDR3 is TGTGCCAGCAGTCCCGTAGCGGGATCCTACGAGCAGTACTTC. The rearrangement links TRBV27 to TRBJ2-7, with 8 nucleotides matching TRBD2. After removal of 5 bases from V and 1 base from J, the junction contained 4 bases not matched to a gene. The germline V gene encodes CDR1 MNHEY and CDR2 SMNVEV (reference sequence). The CDR3 has 14 residues.